Below, 19 T cell receptor beta chains from the same sample are listed, as sequenced in a study of CD8+CD57+ T cells in acquired aplastic anemia. Before being chosen for sequencing, patients had shown CD8+CD57+ cell expansion by flow cytometry. The study profiled TCR beta VDJ and CDR3 using genomic DNA as template. Each CDR3 protein gets one entry after TCRdb re-called the reads with MiXCR. The repertoire holds around 190,000 distinct CDR3 sequences, with roughly 50% as singletons. Sequenced input: sorted CD4+, CD8+, or CD8+CD57+ T cells (not recorded which) from PBMCs. Receptor source: a human donor with aplastic anemia.

The chain links TRBV29-1 to TRBJ1-6, with D possibly TRBD1 on 5 matching bases. Germline V gene sequence: CDR1 SQVTM, CDR2 ANQGSEA. The CDR3 covers 13 residues. V was clipped by 4 bases and J by 7 bases, with 11 bases between them. The CDR3 reads CSVGDGTNSPLHF. The CDR3 bases are TGCAGCGTTGGGGACGGAACCAATTCACCCCTCCACTTT.

Notes on this clonotype: A read error may be the cause here, since a much bigger clone is one base away. V is TRBV7-6 and J is TRBJ1-1; D gene unclear. This CDR3 is 14 amino acids long. Per germline, CDR1 SGHVS and CDR2 FNYEAQ. V was trimmed by 1 base and J by 1 base, leaving 7 bases between them. The CDR3 bases are TGTGCCAGCAGCTTAGGACGGCAGAACACTGAAGCTTTCTTT. Its protein product is CASSLGRQNTEAFF.

The chain couples TRBV15 to TRBJ1-4; D gene unclear. This CDR3 contains 12 residues. Germline CDR1 and CDR2: LNHNV and YYDKDF (reference sequence). V lost 3 bases, J lost 8 bases, and 7 bases lay in between. CDR3 in DNA: TGTGCCACCAGCAGGCTGGACGAAAAACTGTTTTTT. Translated, it gives CATSRLDEKLFF.

In its sample, this clonotype was seen many times. The genes are TRBV29-1 and TRBJ2-5; D perhaps matches TRBD2 (5 bases). The germline V gene encodes CDR1 SQVTM and CDR2 ANQGSEA. The CDR3 is 17 amino acids. V lost 4 bases and J lost 5, with 26 bases in between. Here the CDR3 reads CSVGGGIVWPPTETQYF. CDR3 nucleotides: TGCAGCGTTGGCGGAGGAATCGTATGGCCCCCAACGGAGACCCAGTACTTC.

The V gene is TRBV20-1, the J gene TRBJ2-3; D may be TRBD2 (6 bases). This CDR3 comprises 13 residues. Trimming stripped 6 bases from V and 4 bases from J, with 14 bases between. Germline assignment: CDR1 DFQATT and CDR2 SNEGSKA (reference sequence). The chain's CDR3 is CSAGGGWADTQYF. CDR3 coding DNA: TGCAGTGCCGGAGGAGGGTGGGCAGATACGCAGTATTTT.

V and J are TRBV20-1 and TRBJ2-5; 8 nucleotides align to TRBD1. The germline V gene has CDR1 DFQATT and CDR2 SNEGSKA (reference sequence). With V trimmed by 6 bases and J by 2 bases, 2 bases remained unmatched. The CDR3 runs 12 residues. CDR3 residues: CSATGEQETQYF. The CDR3, as DNA: TGCAGTGCGACAGGGGAGCAAGAGACCCAGTACTTC.

This chain connects TRBV7-9 to TRBJ2-5; 11 bases match TRBD2. The germline CDR1 and CDR2 sequences are SEHNR and FQNEAQ (reference sequence). V dropped 2 bases and J dropped 4; count of bases not matched to a gene: 3. The CDR3 is 15 amino acids. The CDR3: CASSLHGLAGETQYF. In DNA form, the CDR3 reads TGTGCCAGCAGCTTACACGGACTAGCGGGAGAGACCCAGTACTTC.

Notes on this clonotype: A read error may account for a junction end that differs from germline. This chain links TRBV10-3 with TRBJ2-2; TRBD1 matches at 8 bases. CDR1 is ENHRY, CDR2 SYGVKD, per germline. The CDR3 is 15 residues long. This CDR3 reads CASSYTRQGTGELFF. CDR3 DNA: TGTGCCAGCAGTTACACTCGACAGGGGACCGGGGAGCTGTTTTTT.

The V gene is TRBV7-2, the J gene TRBJ1-2, with a tentative D call TRBD1 (5 bases). CDR1 is SGHTA, CDR2 FQGNSA, per germline. This CDR3 region has 11 residues. V dropped 8 bases and J dropped 5 bases, with 9 bases sitting between them. The CDR3 DNA is TGTGCCAGCGGTGGGGGGTATGGCTACACCTTC. It yields the protein CASGGGYGYTF.

This clonotype has only one observation. The chain is built from TRBV20-1 and TRBJ2-1, with no clear D. Trimming removed 5 bases from V and 8 bases from J, with 10 bases in between. Germline CDR1 DFQATT, CDR2 SNEGSKA (reference sequence). This CDR3 spans 11 amino acids. The CDR3 DNA sequence: TGCAGTGCTGTCCCGTGGGATGAGCAGTTCTTC. Protein product: CSAVPWDEQFF.

The rearrangement links TRBV6-1 to TRBJ2-4; D may be TRBD2 (6 bases). With 3 bases removed from V and 0 bases from J, the gap between germline ends came to 12 bases. CDR3 length: 16 amino acids. The V gene's germline CDR1 is MNHNS and CDR2 SASEGT. CDR3 coding DNA: TGTGCCAGCAGTGATTGGGGGAGGCGAGCCAAAAACATTCAGTACTTC. It is translated as CASSDWGRRAKNIQYF.

The table lists this clonotype with a count of one. The rearrangement joins TRBV2 to TRBJ1-3; D perhaps matches TRBD1 (6 bases). Trimming stripped 1 base from V and 4 bases from J, with 11 bases between. The CDR3 contains 15 residues. Per the germline V gene, CDR1 is SNHLY and CDR2 is FYNNEI. CDR3 nucleotide sequence: TGTGCCAGCAGTGAAGACAGGGCGGACGGAAACACCATATATTTT. Its translation: CASSEDRADGNTIYF. The complete variable domain, with remaining parts taken from reference TRBV2 and TRBJ1-3, reads EPEVTQTPSHQVTQMGQEVILRCVPISNHLYFYWYRQILGQKVEFLVSFYNNEISEKSEIFDDQFSVERPDGSNFTLKIRSTKLEDSAMYFCASSEDRADGNTIYFGEGSWLTVV.

A single count supports this clonotype. This sequence joins TRBV5-4 and TRBJ1-2, with D possibly TRBD1 on 6 matching bases. This CDR3 contains 14 residues. Germline loops: CDR1 SGHNT, CDR2 YYREEE (reference sequence). Trimming removed 0 bases at V and 2 bases at J, with 8 bases between. The CDR3 is CASSLVGQNYGYTF. For the CDR3, the DNA is TGTGCCAGCAGCTTGGTGGGACAAAACTATGGCTACACCTTC.

At least ten counts were recorded for this clonotype. V gene TRBV5-1 combines with J gene TRBJ2-2; 10 bases fit TRBD2. This CDR3 is built from 18 residues. Germline CDR1 and CDR2: SGHRS and YFSETQ. J was trimmed by 0 bases and V by 0 bases; bases with no gene match: 5. The CDR3 loop reads CASSLVSGGPANTGELFF. CDR3 bases: TGCGCCAGCAGCTTGGTTAGCGGGGGGCCTGCGAACACCGGGGAGCTGTTTTTT.

Note on this clonotype: At one end the junction does not follow the germline gene, possibly because of a read error. The chain has TRBV2 and TRBJ1-6, with 8 bases identical to TRBD1. Germline V gene data show CDR1 as SNHLY and CDR2 as FYNNEI. CDR3 length: 14 amino acids. CDR3 sequence (DNA): TGCGCCAGCAGTAGGGACAGGATTTGGTCACCCCTCCACTTT. It encodes CASSRDRIWSPLHF.

The V and J genes are TRBV29-1 and TRBJ1-2, with D perhaps matching TRBD1 (5 bases). Trimming left V 7 bases short and J 8 bases short, with 17 bases between. The CDR3 extends over 12 amino acids. The germline gives CDR1 SQVTM, CDR2 ANQGSEA. The CDR3 sequence: CSATGGGEGYTF. DNA for the CDR3: TGCAGCGCAACGGGGGGAGGGGAAGGCTACACCTTC.

This clonotype was observed at least ten times. V usage is TRBV6-5 and J usage is TRBJ2-7, with 12 bases matching TRBD1. Looked up from germline, CDR1 is MNHEY and CDR2 is SVGAGI. V lost 3 bases, J lost 5 bases, and 11 bases stayed unmatched. The CDR3 extends over 17 amino acids. DNA for the CDR3: TGTGCCAGCAGTTATCACACTCCGGGACAGGGGGCGCACGAGCAGTACTTC. Translated: CASSYHTPGQGAHEQYF.

Only one count was recorded for this clonotype. Given a much more abundant clone one base away, this may be a read error. The genes are TRBV6-5 and TRBJ2-3, with TRBD2 matching over 7 bases. The CDR3 spans 14 residues. CDR1 is MNHEY and CDR2 is SVGAGI in the germline V gene. The V gene end was trimmed by 2 bases and the J gene end by 6 bases; junction bases not matched to a gene: 5. The CDR3 protein is CASSYREAGDTQYF. The CDR3 bases are TGTGCCAGCAGTTACCGGGAGGCTGGTGATACGCAGTATTTT.

Notes on this clonotype: Sequence at one end of the junction differs from germline and may be a read error. The V and J genes are TRBV19 and TRBJ2-1, with D uncertain. CDR1 and CDR2 (germline): LNHDA, SQIVND (reference sequence). This CDR3 contains 13 residues. The CDR3 DNA reads TGCGCCAGCAGCCAAGATTCGTACAATGAGCAGTTCTTC. Protein product: CASSQDSYNEQFF.